These 17 T cell receptor beta chains share one sample of origin, sequenced in a study of blood T cell repertoires in COVID-19. The method was immunoSEQ multiplex PCR; TCRdb's version includes in-frame clones alone and lacks a portion of them. The data hold tens of thousands of clones, with more than 70% observed a single time. What was sequenced was peripheral blood. These receptors all stem from a man over 45 with acute or convalescent COVID-19.

This sequence joins TRBV19 and TRBJ1-1, with a tentative D call TRBD1 (5 bases). CDR3 length equals 14 residues. Germline CDR1 LNHDA, CDR2 SQIVND (reference sequence). The ends were cut back, 5 bases at V and 1 base at J, with 11 bases in the middle. The CDR3 is CASSAQGQNTEAFF. CDR3 nucleotide sequence: TGTGCCAGTAGTGCGCAAGGACAGAACACTGAAGCTTTCTTT.

This chain uses TRBV6-5 with TRBJ2-5; no definite D call. V shed 4 bases and J shed 1 base, with 13 bases lying between them. This CDR3 contains 15 residues. CDR1 and CDR2 (germline): MNHEY, SVGAGI. CDR3 loop: CASSWRGPSQETQYF. DNA of the CDR3: TGTGCCAGCAGTTGGCGAGGTCCTTCCCAAGAGACCCAGTACTTC.

In this sample, this clone turned up once. V and J are TRBV4-2 and TRBJ2-3, with a possible D match to TRBD1 (6 bases). V lost 4 bases to trimming and J lost 5 bases, with 16 bases between them. The germline gives CDR1 LGHNA, CDR2 YNFKEQ. The CDR3 sequence is 15 residues long. CDR3 in amino acids: CASSLGQTIRDTQYF. The CDR3, as DNA: TGTGCCAGCAGCCTCGGACAGACGATACGAGATACGCAGTATTTT.

The chain carries TRBV12-3 or TRBV12-4 and TRBJ1-1; a weak D match, TRBD1 (5 bases). V shed 3 bases and J shed 7 bases, with 9 bases lying between them. The CDR3 is 12 residues long. The CDR3 spells CASSFRGDEAFF. The CDR3 DNA reads as TGTGCCAGCAGTTTCCGGGGGGATGAAGCTTTCTTT.

V usage is TRBV5-4 and J usage is TRBJ2-1; 9 bases match TRBD1. Germline CDR1 reads SGHNT; CDR2 reads YYREEE (reference sequence). V lost 2 bases to trimming and J lost 4 bases; unmatched junction nucleotides: 4. This CDR3 region has 15 residues. The CDR3, as DNA: TGTGCCAGCAGCTTTACAGGGGGCGCTTACAATGAGCAGTTCTTC. It specifies CASSFTGGAYNEQFF.

V and J are TRBV28 and TRBJ1-2; TRBD1 aligns across 8 bases. Germline V gives CDR1 MDHEN, CDR2 SYDVKM. With V trimmed by 5 bases and J by 4 bases, 9 bases remained unmatched. The CDR3 is 15 residues long. CDR3 nucleotide sequence: TGTGCCAGCAGTGCCCCAGGGGGCGTCAGCTATGGCTACACCTTC. Its protein is CASSAPGGVSYGYTF.

The chain couples TRBV6-1 to TRBJ2-1, with D possibly TRBD2 on 5 matching bases. CDR3 size: 19 residues. Germline values: CDR1 MNHNS, CDR2 SASEGT. The V and J ends lost 4 bases and 0 bases respectively, with 22 bases between them. Here the CDR3 reads CASSAPLWERRSSYNEQFF. The CDR3 DNA reads TGTGCCAGCAGTGCTCCACTGTGGGAAAGGAGGAGCTCCTACAATGAGCAGTTCTTC.

The chain couples TRBV5-1 to TRBJ2-1, with 10 bases that match TRBD2. Germline-derived CDR1 and CDR2 are SGHRS and YFSETQ. CDR3 length: 15 amino acids. With 4 bases clipped from V and 9 bases from J, the junction kept 10 bases outside the gene matches. CDR3 in DNA: TGCGCCAGCAGCCGAACAACTAGCGGGGCTTTTGAGCAGTTCTTC. This sequence encodes CASSRTTSGAFEQFF.

J is TRBJ2-2 and V is TRBV6-1; a possible D gene is TRBD2 (5 bases). The length of the CDR3 is 16 residues. Germline CDR1 and CDR2: MNHNS and SASEGT. The germline V and J ends were trimmed by 0 bases and 9 bases, with 17 bases remaining between them. As DNA, the CDR3 is TGTGCCAGCAGTGAAGCGGCGGGCCTAGAGTTGAGGGAGCTGTTTTTT. Protein: CASSEAAGLELRELFF.

The V gene is TRBV28, the J gene TRBJ1-4; the D gene is possibly TRBD1 (5 bases). Trimming shortened V by 2 bases and J by 7 bases, and 11 bases separated the two germline ends. Germline CDR1 and CDR2: MDHEN and SYDVKM. CDR3 length equals 14 residues. The CDR3 DNA reads TGTGCCAGCAGTTTAGCCAGGGAAATTGAAAAACTGTTTTTT. As protein: CASSLAREIEKLFF.

The J gene is TRBJ1-1, the V gene TRBV18; 7 bases line up with TRBD1. Germline V CDR1 and CDR2: KGHSH, LQKENI. V shed 3 bases, J shed 1 base, and the junction held 8 bases outside the gene matches. This CDR3 spans 16 amino acids. CDR3 sequence (DNA): TGTGCCAGCTCACCTTCCCAGGGGGGCCCGAACACTGAAGCTTTCTTT. It is translated as CASSPSQGGPNTEAFF.

The table lists this clone with a count of one. V usage is TRBV2 and J usage is TRBJ1-5; no definite D call. The V gene lost 6 bases and the J gene lost 1 base, with 13 bases spanning the gap. The CDR3 covers 15 residues. Germline V gives CDR1 SNHLY, CDR2 FYNNEI. The CDR3 reads CASSQGSGSNQPQHF. The CDR3, as DNA: TGTGCCAGCAGCCAAGGGTCGGGGAGCAATCAGCCCCAGCATTTT.

The chain is built from TRBV6-1 and TRBJ2-7; D is ambiguous. V dropped 3 bases and J dropped 3 bases, with 6 bases sitting between them. This CDR3 is built from 12 residues. CDR1 is MNHNS, CDR2 SASEGT, per germline. CDR3 coding DNA: TGTGCCAGCAGTGATGGCTTCTACGAGCAGTACTTC. Residues: CASSDGFYEQYF.

The chain employs TRBV2 and TRBJ2-7, with a weak D call TRBD1 (6 bases). Trimming removed 7 bases from V and 2 bases from J, with 12 bases in between. Germline V gene data show CDR1 as SNHLY and CDR2 as FYNNEI. The CDR3 is 13 residues long. CDR3 protein: CASKDSLTYEQYF. In DNA form, the CDR3 reads TGTGCCAGCAAGGACAGTTTAACCTACGAGCAGTACTTC.

The chain recombines TRBV21-1 with TRBJ2-7; TRBD1, the table's D call, lacks a check against the DNA. TRBV21-1 is termed a pseudogene. The CDR3 has 17 amino acids. In DNA, the CDR3 is TGTGCCAGCAGCAAAGTGAAAGGACAGGGGGCGGGCTACGAGCAGTACTTC. Translation gives CASSKVKGQGAGYEQYF.

The chain has TRBV5-1 and TRBJ2-7, with 14 positions matching TRBD2. The germline gives CDR1 SGHRS, CDR2 YFSETQ. There are 16 residues in the CDR3. With V trimmed by 4 bases and J by 0 bases, 3 bases remained unmatched. The CDR3: CASSGGLAGASYEQYF. The CDR3, as DNA: TGCGCCAGCAGCGGGGGACTAGCGGGAGCCTCCTACGAGCAGTACTTC.

The V call is TRBV12-5, the J call TRBJ2-1; tentatively, D is TRBD2 (6 bases). Germline loops: CDR1 LGHNT, CDR2 FRNRAP. This CDR3 has 15 amino acids. V shed 3 bases and J shed 0 bases, with 9 bases lying between them. The CDR3 reads CASGLAGSSYNEQFF. In nucleotides, the CDR3 is TGTGCTAGTGGTTTAGCGGGTAGCTCCTACAATGAGCAGTTCTTC.